This entry lists 29 T cell receptor beta chains sequenced from one sample in a study of T cell changes during pregnancy in multiple sclerosis. Clones were sequenced by immunoSEQ multiplex PCR, and TCRdb holds only the in-frame ones, with some missing. The sample includes about 42,000 clones, around 84% of them seen just once. The input for sequencing was CD4+ T cells from peripheral blood mononuclear cells, taken before pregnancy. The receptors come from a female donor with multiple sclerosis, enrolled in a pregnancy study.

In the case of this clone: The sample contains more than one DNA sequence encoding this CDR3. The chain combines TRBV6-1 with TRBJ1-2; 10 nucleotides align to TRBD1. Per the germline V gene, CDR1 is MNHNS and CDR2 is SASEGT. The CDR3 totals 15 residues. Trimming took 1 base from V and 5 from J; bases not matched to a gene: 4. CDR3 residues: CASSEGGQGRYGYTF. The CDR3 DNA reads as TGTGCCAGCAGTGAAGGGGGACAGGGGCGGTATGGCTACACCTTC.

This chain uses TRBV6-5 with TRBJ2-7; no clear D gene. Germline values: CDR1 MNHEY, CDR2 SVGAGI. The CDR3 loop spans 13 amino acids. V lost 6 bases to trimming and J lost 3 bases, with 12 bases between them. The CDR3 DNA reads TGTGCCAGCAGCCGAAACGGTGACTACGAGCAGTACTTC. Translating it yields CASSRNGDYEQYF.

The gene calls are TRBV5-1 and TRBJ2-7; tentatively, D is TRBD1 (5 bases). The V end lost 4 bases, the J end lost 3 bases, and 11 bases lay between the germline ends. Germline V CDR1 and CDR2: SGHRS, YFSETQ. This CDR3 has 13 amino acids. This chain's CDR3 is CASSPGHVYEQYF. The CDR3 DNA is TGCGCCAGCAGCCCCGGACACGTCTACGAGCAGTACTTC.

This chain joins TRBV27 and TRBJ2-7; tentative D call: TRBD1 (5 bases). The germline V gene has CDR1 MNHEY and CDR2 SMNVEV (reference sequence). The CDR3 is 15 amino acids. V was shortened by 6 bases and J by 5 bases, with 20 bases between the two germline ends. The CDR3 DNA reads TGTGCCAGCAGGAACGGGCAGGGCGTAGGGGACGAGCAGTACTTC. This translates into CASRNGQGVGDEQYF.

V gene TRBV9 combines with J gene TRBJ1-2; D call uncertain. Trimming removed 0 bases at V and 4 bases at J, with 13 bases between. The V gene's germline CDR1 is SGDLS and CDR2 YYNGEE. This CDR3 region has 15 residues. In DNA, the CDR3 is TGTGCCAGCAGCGTAGATCACAGCCCCCGCTATGGCTACACCTTC. It yields the protein CASSVDHSPRYGYTF.

This chain uses TRBV6-8 with TRBJ1-6, with 9 bases that match TRBD1. CDR1 and CDR2 (germline): MNHGY, SAAAGT. The CDR3 is 17 residues long. V trimming: 6 bases; J trimming: 4 bases; junction bases outside the gene matches: 10. This CDR3 reads CASRARDRDFYNSPLHF. CDR3 coding DNA: TGTGCCAGCAGGGCTAGGGACAGGGATTTTTATAATTCACCCCTCCACTTT.

V usage is TRBV6-5 and J usage is TRBJ2-7, with 7 bases identical to TRBD2. Looked up from germline, CDR1 is MNHEY and CDR2 is SVGAGI. With 6 bases clipped from V and 2 bases from J, the junction kept 7 bases outside the gene matches. This CDR3 contains 14 residues. The CDR3 DNA reads as TGTGCCAGCAGATCTAGCGGATCTGCCTACGAGCAGTACTTC. Translation gives CASRSSGSAYEQYF.

This sequence joins TRBV19 and TRBJ1-2; TRBD1 matches at 7 bases. The germline V gene encodes CDR1 LNHDA and CDR2 SQIVND (reference sequence). With V trimmed by 10 bases and J by 2 bases, 4 bases remained unmatched. This CDR3 contains 12 residues. The CDR3 is CATSGGNYGYTF. In DNA form, the CDR3 reads TGTGCCACGTCAGGGGGAAACTATGGCTACACCTTC.

This rearrangement joins TRBV5-8 to TRBJ2-7; maybe TRBD2 (6 bases). V lost 0 bases and J lost 7, with 14 bases in between. The CDR3 runs 14 residues. Germline V gives CDR1 SGHTS, CDR2 YDEGEE. In DNA form, the CDR3 reads TGTGCCAGCAGCTTGGAACCGCATGGGGGGGAGCAGTACTTC. It translates to CASSLEPHGGEQYF.

The count of this clone is one. V usage is TRBV6-5 and J usage is TRBJ2-3, with D possibly being TRBD2 (6 bases). Trimming shortened V by 5 bases and J by 0 bases, and 12 bases separated the two germline ends. CDR3 size: 15 residues. Germline V gives CDR1 MNHEY, CDR2 SVGAGI. Here the CDR3 reads CASSARGTSTDTQYF. In nucleotides, the CDR3 is TGTGCCAGCAGTGCTCGAGGGACTAGCACAGATACGCAGTATTTT.

The chain employs TRBV7-9 and TRBJ2-7; TRBD2 agrees at 9 bases. The germline CDR1 and CDR2 sequences are SEHNR and FQNEAQ (reference sequence). J gave up 0 bases and V 6 bases, and 15 bases lay outside the gene matches. The length of the CDR3 is 18 residues. As DNA, the CDR3 is TGTGCCAGCAGTACACTCCTAGGACTAGCGAAGAGCTCCTACGAGCAGTACTTC. This codes for CASSTLLGLAKSSYEQYF.

This rearrangement joins TRBV25-1 to TRBJ2-3; 9 bases align to TRBD2. CDR3 length: 13 amino acids. The ends lost 11 bases at V and 5 bases at J; junction bases unmatched: 8. Germline V lookup: CDR1 MGHDK, CDR2 SYGVNS. The CDR3 coding sequence is TGTGCCTACGGCGGGAGGGGGGGAGATACGCAGTATTTT. It is translated as CAYGGRGGDTQYF.

This rearrangement joins TRBV11-2 to TRBJ2-7; D gene ambiguous. Germline assignment: CDR1 SGHAT and CDR2 FQNNGV. The CDR3 is 18 amino acids. V lost 5 bases to trimming and J lost 3 bases, with 26 bases between them. The CDR3 DNA reads as TGTGCCAGCAGCCGTTACCGCGGCAGACCAGAAGTCATCTACGAGCAGTACTTC. It encodes CASSRYRGRPEVIYEQYF.

The chain joins TRBV4-2 to TRBJ1-2; D might be TRBD1 (5 bases). V lost 0 bases, J lost 8 bases, and 16 bases lay in between. Per the germline V gene, CDR1 is LGHNA and CDR2 is YNFKEQ. This CDR3 has 15 residues. Here the CDR3 DNA reads TGTGCCAGCAGCCAAGAATGGACACCGTCTTTGGGCTACACCTTC. Translated, it gives CASSQEWTPSLGYTF.

This clone has just a few counts. V and J are TRBV7-9 and TRBJ2-7; D is possibly TRBD2 (6 bases). Germline-derived CDR1 and CDR2 are SEHNR and FQNEAQ (reference sequence). CDR3 length equals 12 residues. Deletions cut 8 bases from V and 7 bases from J, with 15 bases between. This chain's CDR3 is CASFRDGGEQYF. The CDR3 DNA reads TGTGCCAGCTTCCGGGACGGAGGGGAGCAGTACTTC.

The V and J genes are TRBV5-1 and TRBJ2-7; TRBD2 matches 7 bases. The CDR3 is made up of 18 amino acids. J was trimmed by 0 bases and V by 7 bases; bases with no gene match: 19. Looked up from germline, CDR1 is SGHRS and CDR2 is YFSETQ. CDR3 DNA: TGCGCCAGCTCACCGGGGGGTTCTGGATATTATCCCTCCTACGAGCAGTACTTC. Translating it yields CASSPGGSGYYPSYEQYF.

The rearrangement links TRBV6-5 to TRBJ1-2; weak D call: TRBD1 (6 bases). The CDR3 has 14 residues. The V end lost 4 bases, the J end lost 5 bases, and 14 bases lay between the germline ends. Germline CDR1 MNHEY, CDR2 SVGAGI. CDR3 sequence reads: CASSSPGATYGYTF. The CDR3 DNA follows: TGTGCCAGCAGTTCTCCAGGGGCTACTTATGGCTACACCTTC.

The chain recombines TRBV7-9 with TRBJ2-6; 7 nucleotides match TRBD2. The CDR3 contains 15 residues. Germline CDR1 and CDR2: SEHNR and FQNEAQ (reference sequence). The J segment lost 3 bases and the V segment lost 5 bases, leaving 4 bases of the junction unmatched. The CDR3 bases are TGTGCCAGCAGCCCAGGGAGGGGTGGGGCCAACGTCCTGACTTTC. It specifies CASSPGRGGANVLTF.

In its sample, this clone was seen many times. This chain joins TRBV18 and TRBJ2-1; TRBD2 agrees at 10 bases. Trimming took 1 base from V and 5 from J; bases not matched to a gene: 2. The germline gives CDR1 KGHSH, CDR2 LQKENI. The CDR3 is made up of 15 amino acids. This CDR3 is CASSPQSGRDNEQFF. The DNA of the CDR3 is TGTGCCAGCTCACCACAGAGCGGGAGGGACAATGAGCAGTTCTTC.

The chain links TRBV6-5 to TRBJ2-2; D gene unclear. Germline-derived CDR1 and CDR2 are MNHEY and SVGAGI. The CDR3 length is 14 residues. V was shortened by 2 bases and J by 7 bases, with 11 bases between the two germline ends. The CDR3 loop reads CASSYISRDGELFF. For the CDR3, the DNA is TGTGCCAGCAGTTACATTAGCCGTGACGGGGAGCTGTTTTTT.

The V and J genes are TRBV7-3 and TRBJ2-1; D might be TRBD2 (6 bases). In germline, CDR1 is SGHTA, CDR2 FQGTGA. This CDR3 region has 15 residues. Trimming removed 2 bases from V and 0 bases from J, with 8 bases in between. CDR3 sequence: CASSLRGSSYNEQFF. CDR3 DNA: TGTGCCAGCAGCTTACGGGGGAGCTCCTACAATGAGCAGTTCTTC.

V is TRBV7-9 and J is TRBJ2-1; 12 nucleotides agree with TRBD2. Germline CDR1 is SEHNR and CDR2 is FQNEAQ (reference sequence). V lost 4 bases to trimming and J lost 6 bases; unmatched junction nucleotides: 1. The CDR3 has 14 amino acids. The CDR3 here is CASSWTSGTNEQFF. The CDR3 DNA is TGTGCCAGCAGCTGGACTAGCGGGACCAATGAGCAGTTCTTC.

The chain is built from TRBV18 and TRBJ1-2; the D gene is possibly TRBD1 (5 bases). V dropped 2 bases and J dropped 6 bases, with 10 bases sitting between them. CDR3 length equals 13 residues. Germline lookup yields CDR1 KGHSH and CDR2 LQKENI. DNA of the CDR3: TGTGCCAGCTCACCAGGGGCCCTTAATGGCTACACCTTC. Its translation is CASSPGALNGYTF.

This clone has only a few counts. The chain employs TRBV21-1 and TRBJ1-5; the D call of TRBD1 is as the table states it, not checked on the DNA. TRBV21-1 is designated a pseudogene. The CDR3 is 17 residues long. This CDR3 reads CASSRPQTGEGNQPQHF. The CDR3 coding sequence is TGTGCCAGCAGCAGGCCCCAAACAGGGGAAGGCAATCAGCCCCAGCATTTT.

The chain couples TRBV7-8 to TRBJ1-2; tentative D call: TRBD1 (5 bases). Germline V gene sequence: CDR1 SGHVS, CDR2 FQNEAQ. The CDR3 length is 12 residues. Trimming cost V 3 bases and J 7 bases, with 9 bases left between them. The CDR3 loop is CASSFQGIGYTF. In nucleotides, the CDR3 is TGTGCCAGCAGCTTCCAGGGTATTGGCTACACCTTC.

This chain joins TRBV30 and TRBJ1-2, with 7 bases matching TRBD1. V shed 3 bases, J shed 7 bases, and the junction held 8 bases outside the gene matches. Germline V CDR1 and CDR2: GTSNPN, SVGIG (reference sequence). This CDR3 region has 13 residues. The CDR3 nucleotides are TGTGCCTGGAGCACAGGGGAAGGCGGTGGCTACACCTTC. Translating it yields CAWSTGEGGGYTF.

This sequence joins TRBV7-6 and TRBJ2-2, with D perhaps matching TRBD2 (6 bases). The ends were cut back, 2 bases at V and 3 bases at J, with 16 bases in the middle. This CDR3 is built from 17 residues. The germline CDR1 and CDR2 sequences are SGHVS and FNYEAQ. The CDR3 DNA reads as TGTGCCAGCAGCTTACGGGCGGGTTGGGAGGACACCGGGGAGCTGTTTTTT. It codes for CASSLRAGWEDTGELFF.

The CDR3 DNA reads TGTGCCAGCAGTCAAGGACAGGGTAGAAACGAGCAGTACTTC. It translates to CASSQGQGRNEQYF. This chain joins TRBV6-1 and TRBJ2-7, with TRBD1 identical over 8 bases. Per germline, CDR1 MNHNS and CDR2 SASEGT. Unmatched junction bases numbered 8, after V lost 5 bases and J lost 5 bases. This CDR3 spans 14 amino acids.

This rearrangement joins TRBV6-7 to TRBJ2-3, with no clear D. Being an ORF, TRBV6-7 has a function that is uncertain. This CDR3 is 17 amino acids long. V gave up 4 bases and J gave up 1 base, with 18 bases separating them. The CDR3 DNA is TGTGCCAGCAGTTCCTCAAAGGCTGAACTACGCACAGATACGCAGTATTTT. This gives the protein CASSSSKAELRTDTQYF.